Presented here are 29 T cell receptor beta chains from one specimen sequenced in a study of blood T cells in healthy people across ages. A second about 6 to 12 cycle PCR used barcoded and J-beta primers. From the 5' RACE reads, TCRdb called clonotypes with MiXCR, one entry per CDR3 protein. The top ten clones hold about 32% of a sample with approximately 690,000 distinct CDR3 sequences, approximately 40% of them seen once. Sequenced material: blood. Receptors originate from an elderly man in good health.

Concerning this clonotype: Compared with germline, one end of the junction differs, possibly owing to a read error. The CDR3 bases are TGTGCCAGCAACCCCCGACAAACCTACAATGGGCAGTTCTTC. This encodes CASNPRQTYNGQFF. The rearrangement joins TRBV27 to TRBJ2-1; D gene ambiguous. In germline, CDR1 is MNHEY, CDR2 SMNVEV (reference sequence). The CDR3 length is 14 residues.

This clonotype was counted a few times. In DNA form, the CDR3 reads TGCAGTGCCATATCGTCCTACGAGCAGTACTTC. Translated, it gives CSAISSYEQYF. V and J are TRBV20-1 and TRBJ2-7; D is uncertain. Trimming stripped 6 bases from V and 1 base from J, with 7 bases between. The V gene's germline CDR1 is DFQATT and CDR2 SNEGSKA (reference sequence). The CDR3 totals 11 residues.

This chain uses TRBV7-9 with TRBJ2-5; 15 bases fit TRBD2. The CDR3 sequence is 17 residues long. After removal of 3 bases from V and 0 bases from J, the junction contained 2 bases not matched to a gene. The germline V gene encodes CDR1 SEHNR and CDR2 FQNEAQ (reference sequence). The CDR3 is CASSLGLAGGNQETQYF. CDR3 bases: TGTGCCAGCAGCTTGGGACTAGCGGGGGGAAACCAAGAGACCCAGTACTTC. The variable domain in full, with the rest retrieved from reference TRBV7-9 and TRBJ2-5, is DTGVSQNPRHKITKRGQNVTFRCDPISEHNRLYWYRQTLGQGPEFLTYFQNEAQLEKSRLLSDRFSAERPKGSFSTLEIQRTEQGDSAMYLCASSLGLAGGNQETQYFGPGTRLLVL.

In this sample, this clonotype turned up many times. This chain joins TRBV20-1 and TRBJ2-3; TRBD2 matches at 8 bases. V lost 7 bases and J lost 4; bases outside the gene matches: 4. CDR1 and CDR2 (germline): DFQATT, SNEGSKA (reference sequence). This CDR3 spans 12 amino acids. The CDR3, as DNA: TGCAGTGGCGCAGCGGGGGCAGATACGCAGTATTTT. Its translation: CSGAAGADTQYF.

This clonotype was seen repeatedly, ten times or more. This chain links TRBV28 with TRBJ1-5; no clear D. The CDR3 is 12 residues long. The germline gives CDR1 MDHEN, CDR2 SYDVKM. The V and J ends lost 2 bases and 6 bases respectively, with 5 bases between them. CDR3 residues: CASSLRIQPQHF. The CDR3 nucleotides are TGTGCCAGCAGTTTAAGGATTCAGCCCCAGCATTTT.

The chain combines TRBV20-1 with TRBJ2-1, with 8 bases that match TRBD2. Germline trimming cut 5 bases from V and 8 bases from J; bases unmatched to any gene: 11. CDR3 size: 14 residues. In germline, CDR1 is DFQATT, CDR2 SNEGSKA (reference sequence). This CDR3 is CSAPGGGRLHEQFF. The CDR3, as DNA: TGCAGTGCTCCCGGTGGCGGGAGGTTGCATGAGCAGTTCTTC.

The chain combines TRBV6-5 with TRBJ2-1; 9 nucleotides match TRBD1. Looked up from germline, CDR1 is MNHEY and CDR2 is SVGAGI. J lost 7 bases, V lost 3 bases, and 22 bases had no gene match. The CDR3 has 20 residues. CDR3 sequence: CASSYSPGTGSPFRRNEQFF. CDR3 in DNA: TGTGCCAGCAGTTATTCCCCCGGGACAGGGAGTCCCTTTAGAAGAAATGAGCAGTTCTTC.

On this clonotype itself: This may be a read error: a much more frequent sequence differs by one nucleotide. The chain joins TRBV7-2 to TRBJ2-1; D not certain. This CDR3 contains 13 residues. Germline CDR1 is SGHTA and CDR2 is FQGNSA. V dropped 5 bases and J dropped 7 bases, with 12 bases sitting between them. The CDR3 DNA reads TGTGCCAGCAGCGTAGAATACGTGAATGAGCAGTTCTTC. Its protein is CASSVEYVNEQFF.

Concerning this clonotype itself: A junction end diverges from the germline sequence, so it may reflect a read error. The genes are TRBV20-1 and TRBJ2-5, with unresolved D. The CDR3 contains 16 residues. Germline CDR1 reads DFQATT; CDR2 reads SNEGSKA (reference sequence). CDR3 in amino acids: CSAHEAASNGLETRYF. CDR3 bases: TGCAGTGCTCATGAGGCCGCTAGTAATGGTCTAGAGACCCGGTACTTC.

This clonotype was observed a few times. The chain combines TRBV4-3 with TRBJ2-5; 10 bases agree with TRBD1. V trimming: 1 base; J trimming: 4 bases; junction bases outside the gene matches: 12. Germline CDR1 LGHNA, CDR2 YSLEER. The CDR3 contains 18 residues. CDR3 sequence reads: CASSQGTGTGAKGETQYF. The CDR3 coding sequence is TGCGCCAGCAGCCAAGGGACAGGGACAGGGGCGAAGGGAGAGACCCAGTACTTC.

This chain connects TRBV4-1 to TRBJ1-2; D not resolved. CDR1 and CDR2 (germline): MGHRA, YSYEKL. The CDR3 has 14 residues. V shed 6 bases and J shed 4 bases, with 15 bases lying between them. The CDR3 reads CASRYSTDSYGYTF. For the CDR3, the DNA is TGCGCCAGCAGATACTCGACCGATAGCTATGGCTACACCTTC.

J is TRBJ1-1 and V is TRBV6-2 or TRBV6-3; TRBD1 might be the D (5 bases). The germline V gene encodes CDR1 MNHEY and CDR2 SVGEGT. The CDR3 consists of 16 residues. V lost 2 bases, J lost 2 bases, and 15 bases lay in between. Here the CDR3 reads CASSYDIGQGNTEAFF. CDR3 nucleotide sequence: TGTGCCAGCAGTTACGATATAGGGCAGGGTAACACTGAAGCTTTCTTT.

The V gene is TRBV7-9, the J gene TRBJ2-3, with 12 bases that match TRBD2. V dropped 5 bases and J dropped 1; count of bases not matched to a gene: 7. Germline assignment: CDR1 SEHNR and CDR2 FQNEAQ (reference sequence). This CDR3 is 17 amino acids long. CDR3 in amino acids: CASSQGLAGMGTDTQYF. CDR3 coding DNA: TGTGCCAGCAGCCAAGGACTAGCGGGGATGGGCACAGATACGCAGTATTTT. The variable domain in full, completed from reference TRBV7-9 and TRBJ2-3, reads DTGVSQNPRHKITKRGQNVTFRCDPISEHNRLYWYRQTLGQGPEFLTYFQNEAQLEKSRLLSDRFSAERPKGSFSTLEIQRTEQGDSAMYLCASSQGLAGMGTDTQYFGPGTRLTVL.

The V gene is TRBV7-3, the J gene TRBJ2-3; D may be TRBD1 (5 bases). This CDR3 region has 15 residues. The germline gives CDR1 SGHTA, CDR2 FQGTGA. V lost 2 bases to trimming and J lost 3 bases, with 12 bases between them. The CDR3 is CASSLSPQVTDTQYF. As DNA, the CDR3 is TGTGCCAGCAGCTTATCCCCACAGGTTACAGATACGCAGTATTTT.

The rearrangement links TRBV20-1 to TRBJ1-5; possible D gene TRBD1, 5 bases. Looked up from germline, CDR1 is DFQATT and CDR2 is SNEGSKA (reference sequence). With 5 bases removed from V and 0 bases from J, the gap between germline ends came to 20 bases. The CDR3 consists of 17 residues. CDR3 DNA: TGCAGTGCTTATCGGGGACGGGGGTTTAATAGCAATCAGCCCCAGCATTTT. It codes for CSAYRGRGFNSNQPQHF.

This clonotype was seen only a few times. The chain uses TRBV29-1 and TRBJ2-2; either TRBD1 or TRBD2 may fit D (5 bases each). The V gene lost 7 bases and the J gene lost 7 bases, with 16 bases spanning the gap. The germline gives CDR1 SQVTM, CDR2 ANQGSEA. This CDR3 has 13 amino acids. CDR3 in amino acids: CSGRVSEGGELFF. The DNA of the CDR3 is TGCAGCGGCAGGGTTTCCGAGGGCGGGGAGCTGTTTTTT.

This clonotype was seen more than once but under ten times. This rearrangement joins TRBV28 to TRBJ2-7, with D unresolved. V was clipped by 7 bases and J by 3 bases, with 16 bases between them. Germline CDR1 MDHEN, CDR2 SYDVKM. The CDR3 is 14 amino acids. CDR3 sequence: CASTPRAGRYEQYF. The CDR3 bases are TGTGCCAGCACCCCCCGGGCAGGTCGCTACGAGCAGTACTTC.

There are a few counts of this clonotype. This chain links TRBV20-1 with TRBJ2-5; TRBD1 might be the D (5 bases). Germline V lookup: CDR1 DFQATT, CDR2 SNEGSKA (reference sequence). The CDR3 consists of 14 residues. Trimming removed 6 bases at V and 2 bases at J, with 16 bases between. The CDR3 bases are TGCAGTGCCGTTGACAGAAGATTACAAGAGACCCAGTACTTC. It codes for CSAVDRRLQETQYF.

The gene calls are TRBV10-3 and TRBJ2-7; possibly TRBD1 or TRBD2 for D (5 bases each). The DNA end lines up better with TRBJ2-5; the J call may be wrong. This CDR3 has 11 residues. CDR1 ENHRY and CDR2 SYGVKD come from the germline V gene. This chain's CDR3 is CAIGGEETQYF. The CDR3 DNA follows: TGTGCCATCGGGGGAGAGGAGACCCAGTACTTC.

The CDR3 region is CASSSPGTWEQPQHF. CDR3 coding DNA: TGTGCCAGCAGTTCCCCCGGGACATGGGAGCAGCCCCAGCATTTT. The chain uses TRBV6-2 or TRBV6-3 and TRBJ1-5; the D gene is possibly TRBD1 (6 bases). The CDR3 loop spans 15 amino acids. With 4 bases removed from V and 7 bases from J, the gap between germline ends came to 17 bases. Germline lookup yields CDR1 MNHEY and CDR2 SVGEGT.

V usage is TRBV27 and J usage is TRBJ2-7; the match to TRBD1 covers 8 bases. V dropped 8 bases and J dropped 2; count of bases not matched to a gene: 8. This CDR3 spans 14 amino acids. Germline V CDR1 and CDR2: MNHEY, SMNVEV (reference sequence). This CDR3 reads CASGGQGATYEQYF. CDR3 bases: TGTGCCAGCGGTGGGCAGGGGGCTACCTACGAGCAGTACTTC.

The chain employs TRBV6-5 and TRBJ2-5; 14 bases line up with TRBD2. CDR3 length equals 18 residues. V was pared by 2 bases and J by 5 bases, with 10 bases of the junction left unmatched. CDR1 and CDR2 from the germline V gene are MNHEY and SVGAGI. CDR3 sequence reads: CASSYTMGLAGVMETQYF. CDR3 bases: TGTGCCAGCAGTTACACCATGGGACTAGCGGGGGTAATGGAGACCCAGTACTTC.

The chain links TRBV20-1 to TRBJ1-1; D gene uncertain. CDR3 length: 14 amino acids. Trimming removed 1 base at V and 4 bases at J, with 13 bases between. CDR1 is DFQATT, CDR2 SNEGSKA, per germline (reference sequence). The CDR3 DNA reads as TGCAGTGCTAGAGTCGCACAAGGTATCACTGAAGCTTTCTTT. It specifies CSARVAQGITEAFF.

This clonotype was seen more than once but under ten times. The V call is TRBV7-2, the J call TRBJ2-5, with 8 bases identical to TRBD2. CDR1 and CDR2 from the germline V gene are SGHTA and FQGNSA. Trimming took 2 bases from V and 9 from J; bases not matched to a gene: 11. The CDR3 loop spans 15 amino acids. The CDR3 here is CASSLYYQRESSQYF. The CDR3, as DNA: TGTGCCAGCAGCTTATATTACCAGCGGGAGAGTTCCCAGTACTTC. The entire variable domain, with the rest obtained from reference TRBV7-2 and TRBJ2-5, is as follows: GAGVSQSPSNKVTEKGKDVELRCDPISGHTALYWYRQSLGQGLEFLIYFQGNSAPDKSGLPSDRFSAERTGGSVSTLTIQRTQQEDSAVYLCASSLYYQRESSQYFGPGTRLLVL.

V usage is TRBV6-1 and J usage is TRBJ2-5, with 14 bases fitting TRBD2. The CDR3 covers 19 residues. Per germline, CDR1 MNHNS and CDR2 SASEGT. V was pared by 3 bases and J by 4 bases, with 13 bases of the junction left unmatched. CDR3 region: CASSDTIPGLAGGGETQYF. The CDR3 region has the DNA TGTGCCAGCAGTGACACAATCCCAGGACTAGCGGGGGGCGGAGAGACCCAGTACTTC.

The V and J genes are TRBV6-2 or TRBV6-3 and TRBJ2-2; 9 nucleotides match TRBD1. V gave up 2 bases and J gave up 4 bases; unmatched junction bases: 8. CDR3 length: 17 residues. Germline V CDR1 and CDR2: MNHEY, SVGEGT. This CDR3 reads CASSYGNRGRGTGELFF. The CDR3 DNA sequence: TGTGCCAGCAGTTACGGGAACAGGGGGCGCGGCACCGGGGAGCTGTTTTTT.

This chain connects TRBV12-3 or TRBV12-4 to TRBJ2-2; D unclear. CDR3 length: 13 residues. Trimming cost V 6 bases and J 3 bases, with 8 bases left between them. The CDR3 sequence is CASRVDHTGELFF. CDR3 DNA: TGTGCCAGCAGGGTGGACCACACCGGGGAGCTGTTTTTT.

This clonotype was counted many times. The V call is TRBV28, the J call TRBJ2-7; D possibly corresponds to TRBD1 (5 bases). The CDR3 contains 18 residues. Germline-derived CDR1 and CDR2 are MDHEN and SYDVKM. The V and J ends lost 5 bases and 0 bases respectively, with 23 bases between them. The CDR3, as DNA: TGTGCCAGCAGTCCAGCTTTTATTATAGGGGAAAGCTCCTACGAGCAGTACTTC. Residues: CASSPAFIIGESSYEQYF.

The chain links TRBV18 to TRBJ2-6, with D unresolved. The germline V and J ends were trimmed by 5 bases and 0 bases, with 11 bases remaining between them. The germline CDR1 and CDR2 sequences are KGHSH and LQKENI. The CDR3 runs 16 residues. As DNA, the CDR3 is TGTGCCAGCTCAAGGACGGAAGTCTCTGGGGCCAACGTCCTGACTTTC. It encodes CASSRTEVSGANVLTF.